Shown below are 13 T cell receptor beta chains from a single sample sequenced in a study of molecular identifiers for immune sequencing clone quantification. One entry per CDR3 protein results from TCRdb running MiXCR on the PCR reads. The sample has more than 85,000 distinct CDR3 sequences, under 40% seen once. The sample was naive CD8+ T cells from blood, with Jurkat cell RNA spiked in. As to subset: FACS-sorted CD8+CD4-CCR7+CD45RA+ naive T cells. These receptors all stem from a human donor in good health. Some libraries in this study had Jurkat cell RNA spiked in.

A word on this clonotype: Given a much more abundant clone one base away, this may be a read error. This chain joins TRBV12-3 or TRBV12-4 and TRBJ2-4; tentative D call: TRBD2 (5 bases). The V end was cut by 3 bases, the J end by 8 bases, with 8 bases between. The CDR3 runs 12 residues. The CDR3 DNA reads as TGTGCCAGCAGTTTCCCGGAGGACATTCAGTACTTC. Translation: CASSFPEDIQYF.

This clonotype appeared a few times. V and J are TRBV7-6 and TRBJ2-5; either TRBD1 or TRBD2 may fit D (6 bases each). V lost 5 bases, J lost 4 bases, and 14 bases lay in between. The CDR3 is made up of 14 amino acids. CDR1 is SGHVS and CDR2 is FNYEAQ in the germline V gene. The CDR3 DNA follows: TGTGCCAGCAGCCTATATGGGGGGCGAGAGACCCAGTACTTC. It codes for CASSLYGGRETQYF.

This clonotype was recorded many times. The rearrangement links TRBV13 to TRBJ1-1; D not resolved. With 3 bases removed from V and 7 bases from J, the gap between germline ends came to 12 bases. This CDR3 has 13 amino acids. Per the germline V gene, CDR1 is PRHDT and CDR2 is FYEKMQ (reference sequence). CDR3 bases: TGTGCCAGCAGCTTTTCTTGGGTTGGTGAAGCTTTCTTT. Residues: CASSFSWVGEAFF.

The V and J genes are TRBV7-9 and TRBJ2-3; D may correspond to TRBD1 or TRBD2 (6 bases each). This CDR3 is built from 14 residues. Deletions cut 11 bases from V and 2 bases from J, with 17 bases between. The germline gives CDR1 SEHNR, CDR2 FQNEAQ (reference sequence). Here the CDR3 reads CAGTEGGLTDTQYF. In DNA form, the CDR3 reads TGTGCCGGTACTGAAGGGGGGCTCACAGATACGCAGTATTTT.

Note on this clonotype: A much more abundant neighbour one base away suggests this may be a read error. The rearrangement links TRBV28 to TRBJ2-3; D is undetermined. Near its end, the DNA agrees better with TRBJ1-5, so the J call may be wrong. Germline V lookup: CDR1 MDHEN, CDR2 SYDVKM. This CDR3 contains 15 residues. CDR3 bases: TGTGCCAGCAGTGGACTAGCGGCTAGCACAGATACGCAGCATTTT. Amino acid sequence: CASSGLAASTDTQHF.

This clonotype has a handful of counts. The chain has TRBV20-1 and TRBJ1-4; D uncertain. Deletions cut 3 bases from V and 4 bases from J, with 21 bases between. This CDR3 spans 17 amino acids. Germline V gene data show CDR1 as DFQATT and CDR2 as SNEGSKA (reference sequence). The DNA for the CDR3 is TGCAGTGCTAGTATCCGTCCCACGGCGGCTCTTAATGAAAAACTGTTTTTT. It yields the protein CSASIRPTAALNEKLFF.

V usage is TRBV4-1 and J usage is TRBJ2-1; 10 bases align to TRBD2. Germline V CDR1 and CDR2: MGHRA, YSYEKL. Losses at the gene ends were 1 base for V and 0 bases for J; bases not matched to a gene: 3. This CDR3 has 17 amino acids. The CDR3 spells CASSQASSGSSYNEQFF. The CDR3 DNA is TGCGCCAGCAGCCAAGCATCTAGCGGGAGCTCCTACAATGAGCAGTTCTTC.

V is TRBV6-5 and J is TRBJ1-2; maybe TRBD1 (6 bases). CDR3 length: 13 amino acids. The V gene lost 1 base and the J gene lost 4 bases, with 7 bases spanning the gap. Germline loops: CDR1 MNHEY, CDR2 SVGAGI. The CDR3 DNA follows: TGTGCCAGCAGTTACTTGACAGGCTATGGCTACACCTTC. This gives the protein CASSYLTGYGYTF.

Comment on this clonotype: The conserved phenylalanine or tryptophan normally closing the CDR3 is absent here, so this likely arose from a read error. Because the CDR3's place on the DNA is in doubt, the DNA is left out and the CDR3 is given as listed by TCRdb. V is TRBV7-9 and J is TRBJ1-4. Germline lookup yields CDR1 SEHNR and CDR2 FQNEAQ (reference sequence). The CDR3 adds up to 13 amino acids, both ends counted. CDR3 in amino acids: CASSLGGAEKLIL.

The chain links TRBV12-5 to TRBJ2-1; 15 nucleotides agree with TRBD2. Unmatched junction bases numbered 1, after V lost 6 bases and J lost 1 base. Per the germline V gene, CDR1 is LGHNT and CDR2 is FRNRAP. The CDR3 totals 16 residues. The CDR3 sequence is CASGGTSGRSYNEQFF. The CDR3 DNA follows: TGTGCTAGTGGCGGGACTAGCGGGAGGTCCTACAATGAGCAGTTCTTC.

This clonotype was observed many times. The chain carries TRBV7-9 and TRBJ2-3; TRBD1 might be the D (6 bases). This CDR3 has 13 amino acids. Germline values: CDR1 SEHNR, CDR2 FQNEAQ (reference sequence). Trimming removed 5 bases at V and 4 bases at J, with 10 bases between. The CDR3 loop reads CASSAAGADTQYF. The CDR3 DNA reads as TGTGCCAGCAGCGCCGCAGGGGCAGATACGCAGTATTTT.

A remark on this clonotype: One end of the junction is discordant with germline, which a read error may explain. CDR3 protein: CTSSRTYNEQFF. CDR3 nucleotides: TGTACCAGCAGTAGGACCTACAATGAGCAGTTCTTC. V gene TRBV6-2 or TRBV6-3 combines with J gene TRBJ2-1; D is unresolved. The germline V gene encodes CDR1 MNHEY and CDR2 SVGEGT. The CDR3 covers 12 residues.

This clonotype was observed a handful of times. The gene calls are TRBV11-2 and TRBJ1-4, with 7 nucleotides matching TRBD1. CDR1 and CDR2 (germline): SGHAT, FQNNGV. The CDR3 is 15 residues long. Unmatched junction bases numbered 11, after V lost 5 bases and J lost 8 bases. The CDR3 region has the DNA TGTGCCAGCAGCACATTGACAGGGATGGGCGAAAAACTGTTTTTT. Its protein product is CASSTLTGMGEKLFF.